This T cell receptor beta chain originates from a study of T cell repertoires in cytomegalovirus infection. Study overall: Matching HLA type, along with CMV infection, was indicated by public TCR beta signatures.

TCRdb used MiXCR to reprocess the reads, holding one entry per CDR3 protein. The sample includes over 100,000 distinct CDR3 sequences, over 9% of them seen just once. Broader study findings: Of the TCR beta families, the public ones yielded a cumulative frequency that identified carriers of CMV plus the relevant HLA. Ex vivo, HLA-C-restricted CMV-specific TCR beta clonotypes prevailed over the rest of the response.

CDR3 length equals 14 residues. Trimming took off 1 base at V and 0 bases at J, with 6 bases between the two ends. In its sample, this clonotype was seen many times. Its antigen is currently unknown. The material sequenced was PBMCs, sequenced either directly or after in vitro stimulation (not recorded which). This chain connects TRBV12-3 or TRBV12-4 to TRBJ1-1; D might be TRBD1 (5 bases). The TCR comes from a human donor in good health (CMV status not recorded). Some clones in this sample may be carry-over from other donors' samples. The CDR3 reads CASSLGQMNTEAFF. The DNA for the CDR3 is TGTGCCAGCAGTTTAGGACAGATGAACACTGAAGCTTTCTTT.